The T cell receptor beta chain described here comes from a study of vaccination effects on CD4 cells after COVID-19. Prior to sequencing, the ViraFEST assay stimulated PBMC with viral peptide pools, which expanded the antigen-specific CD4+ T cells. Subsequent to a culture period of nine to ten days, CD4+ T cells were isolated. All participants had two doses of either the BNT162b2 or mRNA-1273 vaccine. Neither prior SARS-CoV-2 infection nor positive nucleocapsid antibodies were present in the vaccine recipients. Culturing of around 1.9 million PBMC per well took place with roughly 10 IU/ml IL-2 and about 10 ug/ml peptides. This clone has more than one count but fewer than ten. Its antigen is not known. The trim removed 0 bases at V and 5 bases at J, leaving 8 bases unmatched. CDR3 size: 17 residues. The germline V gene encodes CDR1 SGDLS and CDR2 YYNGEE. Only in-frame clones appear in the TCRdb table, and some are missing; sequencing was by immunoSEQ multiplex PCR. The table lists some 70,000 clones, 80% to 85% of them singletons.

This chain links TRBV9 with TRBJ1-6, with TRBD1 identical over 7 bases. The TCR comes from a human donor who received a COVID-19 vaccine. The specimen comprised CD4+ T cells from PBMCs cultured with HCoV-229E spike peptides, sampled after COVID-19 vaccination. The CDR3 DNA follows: TGTGCCAGCAGCGTAGAGGGGGCGGGGGCCCATAATTCACCCCTCCACTTT. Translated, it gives CASSVEGAGAHNSPLHF.